These 6 T cell receptor beta chains share one sample of origin, sequenced in a study of blood T cell repertoires in COVID-19. Only in-frame clones appear in the TCRdb table, and some are missing; sequencing was by immunoSEQ multiplex PCR. The sample includes about 150,000 clones, less than 90% of them seen just once. The sequenced sample was PBMCs or T cells enriched from blood (not recorded which). The source of these receptors is a woman aged 45-65 years who had recovered from COVID-19.

The chain links TRBV7-9 to TRBJ1-3, with D possibly being TRBD1 (5 bases). The length of the CDR3 is 15 residues. V dropped 4 bases and J dropped 6 bases, with 16 bases sitting between them. Germline loops: CDR1 SEHNR, CDR2 FQNEAQ (reference sequence). CDR3 sequence: CASSSSRQGENTIYF. CDR3 bases: TGTGCCAGCAGCTCCTCCAGGCAGGGTGAAAACACCATATATTTT.

The J gene is TRBJ2-3, the V gene TRBV4-2; TRBD2 is a possible D gene (5 bases). With 0 bases removed from V and 1 base from J, the gap between germline ends came to 11 bases. CDR1 and CDR2 (germline): LGHNA, YNFKEQ. The CDR3 extends over 16 amino acids. For the CDR3, the DNA is TGTGCCAGCAGCCAAGATCTTGGTAGCGGCACAGATACGCAGTATTTT. Encoded protein: CASSQDLGSGTDTQYF.

This chain links TRBV6-5 with TRBJ1-4; the match to TRBD1 covers 9 bases. The CDR3 is 15 amino acids. Germline CDR1 reads MNHEY; CDR2 reads SVGAGI. Trimming took 2 bases from V and 5 from J; bases not matched to a gene: 3. For the CDR3, the DNA is TGTGCCAGCAGTTACGAGGGACAGGGAAATGAAAAACTGTTTTTT. Its translation: CASSYEGQGNEKLFF.

The V and J genes are TRBV6-2 or TRBV6-3 and TRBJ1-1, with D uncertain. In germline, CDR1 is MNHEY, CDR2 SVGEGT. The CDR3 contains 13 residues. V gave up 5 bases and J gave up 3 bases, with 10 bases separating them. CDR3 in DNA: TGTGCCAGCAGTACTGAGCCGTACACTGAAGCTTTCTTT. Amino acids: CASSTEPYTEAFF.

The J gene is TRBJ2-1, the V gene TRBV6-2 or TRBV6-3, with 13 bases lining up with TRBD2. Germline values: CDR1 MNHEY, CDR2 SVGEGT. The CDR3 contains 17 residues. The V gene end was trimmed by 2 bases and the J gene end by 9 bases; junction bases not matched to a gene: 10. The chain's CDR3 is CASSYPGLAGVSGEQFF. The CDR3, as DNA: TGTGCCAGCAGTTACCCCGGACTAGCGGGAGTATCGGGTGAGCAGTTCTTC.

This clone occurred a few times. The J gene is TRBJ1-1, the V gene TRBV5-8; weak D call: TRBD1 (6 bases). The germline CDR1 and CDR2 sequences are SGHTS and YDEGEE. V was pared by 0 bases and J by 1 base, with 10 bases between. The CDR3 totals 15 residues. The CDR3 bases are TGTGCCAGCAGCTTGGTGGGGGCACAGAACACTGAAGCTTTCTTT. Its protein product is CASSLVGAQNTEAFF.